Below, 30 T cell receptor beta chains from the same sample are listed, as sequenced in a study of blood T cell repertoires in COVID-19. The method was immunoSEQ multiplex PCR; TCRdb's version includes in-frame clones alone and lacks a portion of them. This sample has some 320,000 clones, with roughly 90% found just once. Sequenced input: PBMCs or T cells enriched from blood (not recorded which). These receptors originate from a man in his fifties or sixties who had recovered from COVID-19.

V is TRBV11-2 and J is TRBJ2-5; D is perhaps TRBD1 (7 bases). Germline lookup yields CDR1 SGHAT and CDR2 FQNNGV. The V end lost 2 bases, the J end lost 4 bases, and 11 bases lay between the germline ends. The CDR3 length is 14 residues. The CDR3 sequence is CASSLLRGAETQYF. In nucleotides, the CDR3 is TGTGCCAGCAGCTTACTCAGGGGGGCAGAGACCCAGTACTTC.

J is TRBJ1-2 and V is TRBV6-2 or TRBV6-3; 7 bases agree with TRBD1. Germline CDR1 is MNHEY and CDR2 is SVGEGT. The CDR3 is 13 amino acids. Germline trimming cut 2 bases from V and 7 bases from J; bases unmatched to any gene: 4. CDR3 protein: CASSYGQESGYTF. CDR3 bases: TGTGCCAGCAGTTACGGACAGGAGAGTGGCTACACCTTC.

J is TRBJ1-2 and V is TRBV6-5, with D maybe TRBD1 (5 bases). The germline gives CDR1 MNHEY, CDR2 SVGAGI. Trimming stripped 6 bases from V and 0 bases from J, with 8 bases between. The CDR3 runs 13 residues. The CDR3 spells CASREGSNYGYTF. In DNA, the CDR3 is TGTGCCAGCAGGGAGGGGTCTAACTATGGCTACACCTTC.

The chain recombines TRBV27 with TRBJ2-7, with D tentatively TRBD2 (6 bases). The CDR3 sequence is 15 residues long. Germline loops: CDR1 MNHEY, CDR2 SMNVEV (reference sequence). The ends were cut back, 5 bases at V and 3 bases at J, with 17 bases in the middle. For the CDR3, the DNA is TGTGCCAGCAGTCGGGGGTACCGAAATGACTACGAGCAGTACTTC. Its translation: CASSRGYRNDYEQYF.

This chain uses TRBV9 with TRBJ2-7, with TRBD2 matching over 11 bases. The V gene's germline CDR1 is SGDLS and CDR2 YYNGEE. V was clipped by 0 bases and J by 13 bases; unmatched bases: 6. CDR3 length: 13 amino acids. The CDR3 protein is CASSVGLAGRTYF. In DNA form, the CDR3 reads TGTGCCAGCAGCGTAGGACTAGCGGGGAGAACATACTTC.

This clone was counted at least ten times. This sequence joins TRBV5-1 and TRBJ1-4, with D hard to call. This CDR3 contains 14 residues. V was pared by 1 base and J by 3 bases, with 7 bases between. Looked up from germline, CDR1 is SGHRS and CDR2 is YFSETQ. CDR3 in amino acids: CASSLQVPNEKLFF. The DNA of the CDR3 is TGCGCCAGCAGCTTGCAGGTCCCTAATGAAAAACTGTTTTTT. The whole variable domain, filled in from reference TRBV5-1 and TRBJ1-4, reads KAGVTQTPRYLIKTRGQQVTLSCSPISGHRSVSWYQQTPGQGLQFLFEYFSETQRNKGNFPGRFSGRQFSNSRSEMNVSTLELGDSALYLCASSLQVPNEKLFFGSGTQLSVL.

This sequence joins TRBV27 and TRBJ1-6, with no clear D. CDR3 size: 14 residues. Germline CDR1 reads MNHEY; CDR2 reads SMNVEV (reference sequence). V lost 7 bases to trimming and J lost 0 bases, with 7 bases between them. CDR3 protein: CASTTGSYNSPLHF. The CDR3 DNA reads TGTGCCAGCACCACGGGCTCCTATAATTCACCCCTCCACTTT.

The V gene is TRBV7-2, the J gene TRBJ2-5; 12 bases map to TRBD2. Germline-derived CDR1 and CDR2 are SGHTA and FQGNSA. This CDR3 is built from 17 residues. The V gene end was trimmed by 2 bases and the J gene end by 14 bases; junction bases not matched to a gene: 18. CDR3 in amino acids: CASSLISASGGVSYSYF. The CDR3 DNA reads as TGTGCCAGCAGCTTAATTTCGGCTAGCGGGGGGGTCTCGTACAGTTACTTC.

DNA for the CDR3: TGTGCCAGCAGCTCGACAGAGGGAGGTGGCTACACCTTC. Its translation is CASSSTEGGGYTF. The chain is built from TRBV7-9 and TRBJ1-2; D may be TRBD1 (5 bases). This CDR3 contains 13 residues. The germline V gene has CDR1 SEHNR and CDR2 FQNEAQ (reference sequence). The V end lost 4 bases, the J end lost 7 bases, and 13 bases lay between the germline ends.

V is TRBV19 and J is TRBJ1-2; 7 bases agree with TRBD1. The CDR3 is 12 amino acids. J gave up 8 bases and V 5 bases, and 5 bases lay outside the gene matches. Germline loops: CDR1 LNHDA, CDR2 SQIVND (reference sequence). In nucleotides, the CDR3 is TGTGCCAGTAGTTTCGGACAGGCGGGCTACACCTTC. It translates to CASSFGQAGYTF.

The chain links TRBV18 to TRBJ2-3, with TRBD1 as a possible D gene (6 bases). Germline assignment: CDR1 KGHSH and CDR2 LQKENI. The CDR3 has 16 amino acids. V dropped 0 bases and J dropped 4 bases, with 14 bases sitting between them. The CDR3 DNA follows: TGTGCCAGCTCACCACCAACAGGGCGCGCCCCAGATACGCAGTATTTT. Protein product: CASSPPTGRAPDTQYF.

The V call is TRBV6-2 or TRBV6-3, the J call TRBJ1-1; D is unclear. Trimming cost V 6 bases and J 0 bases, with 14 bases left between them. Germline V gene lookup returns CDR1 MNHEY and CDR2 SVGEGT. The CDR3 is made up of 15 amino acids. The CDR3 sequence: CASSPSPRMNTEAFF. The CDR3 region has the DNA TGTGCCAGCAGCCCCTCCCCGCGAATGAACACTGAAGCTTTCTTT.

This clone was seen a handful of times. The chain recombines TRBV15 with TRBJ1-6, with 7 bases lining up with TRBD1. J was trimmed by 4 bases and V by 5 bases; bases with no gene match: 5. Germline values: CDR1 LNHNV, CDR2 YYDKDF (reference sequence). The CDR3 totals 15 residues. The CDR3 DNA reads TGTGCCACCAGCCAAGACAGGGCGTATAATTCACCCCTCCACTTT. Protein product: CATSQDRAYNSPLHF. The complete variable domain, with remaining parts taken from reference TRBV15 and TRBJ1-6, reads DAMVIQNPRYQVTQFGKPVTLSCSQTLNHNVMYWYQQKSSQAPKLLFHYYDKDFNNEADTPDNFQSRRPNTSFCFLDIRSPGLGDTAMYLCATSQDRAYNSPLHFGNGTRLTVT.

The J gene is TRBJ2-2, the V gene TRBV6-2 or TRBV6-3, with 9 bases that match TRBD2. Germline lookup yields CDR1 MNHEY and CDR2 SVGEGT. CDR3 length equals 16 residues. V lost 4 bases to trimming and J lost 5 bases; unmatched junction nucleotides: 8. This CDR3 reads CASSSRGGVVTGELFF. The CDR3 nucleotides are TGTGCCAGCAGTTCGCGGGGGGGCGTGGTTACCGGGGAGCTGTTTTTT.

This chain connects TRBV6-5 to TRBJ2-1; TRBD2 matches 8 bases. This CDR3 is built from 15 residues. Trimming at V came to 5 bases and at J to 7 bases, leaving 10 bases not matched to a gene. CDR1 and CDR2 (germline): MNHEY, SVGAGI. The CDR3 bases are TGTGCCAGCAGTAAAAAAGCGGGAGTGGGGAATGAGCAGTTCTTC. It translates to CASSKKAGVGNEQFF.

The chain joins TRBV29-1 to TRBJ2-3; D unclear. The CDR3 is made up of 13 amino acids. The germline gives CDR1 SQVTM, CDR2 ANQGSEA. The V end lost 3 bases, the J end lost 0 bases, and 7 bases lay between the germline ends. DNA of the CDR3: TGCAGCGTTGACTTAGAGAGCACAGATACGCAGTATTTT. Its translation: CSVDLESTDTQYF.

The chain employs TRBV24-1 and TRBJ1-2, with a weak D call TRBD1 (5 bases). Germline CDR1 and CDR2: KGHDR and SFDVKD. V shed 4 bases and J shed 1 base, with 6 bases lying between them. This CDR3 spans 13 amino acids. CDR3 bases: TGTGCCACCAGTGAAGGGGATAACTATGGCTACACCTTC. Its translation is CATSEGDNYGYTF.

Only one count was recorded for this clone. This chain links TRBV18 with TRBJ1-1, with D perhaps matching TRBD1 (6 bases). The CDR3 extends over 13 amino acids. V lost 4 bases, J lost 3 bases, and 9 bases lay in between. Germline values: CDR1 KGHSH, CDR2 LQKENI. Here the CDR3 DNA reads TGTGCCAGCTCACTGCACAGGGACACTGAAGCTTTCTTT. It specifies CASSLHRDTEAFF.

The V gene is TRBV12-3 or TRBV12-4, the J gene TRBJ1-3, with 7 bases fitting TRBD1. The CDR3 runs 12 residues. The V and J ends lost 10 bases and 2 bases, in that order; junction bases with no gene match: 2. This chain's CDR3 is CATDRAGNTIYF. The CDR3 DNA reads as TGTGCCACAGACAGGGCTGGAAACACCATATATTTT.

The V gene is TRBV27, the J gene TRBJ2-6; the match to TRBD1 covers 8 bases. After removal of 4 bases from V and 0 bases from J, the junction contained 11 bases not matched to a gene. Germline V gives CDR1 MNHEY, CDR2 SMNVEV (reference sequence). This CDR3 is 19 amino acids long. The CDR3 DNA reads TGTGCCAGCAGTTCACGGCCGGGACAGGTGCGCTCTGGGGCCAACGTCCTGACTTTC. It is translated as CASSSRPGQVRSGANVLTF.

The CDR3 loop is CASSPTDLYNSPLHF. CDR3 sequence (DNA): TGTGCCAGCAGCCCGACAGATCTTTATAATTCACCCCTCCACTTT. The chain combines TRBV7-2 with TRBJ1-6; tentatively, D is TRBD1 (5 bases). V gave up 5 bases and J gave up 4 bases, with 12 bases separating them. The CDR3 is made up of 15 amino acids. Germline loops: CDR1 SGHTA, CDR2 FQGNSA.

CDR3 region: CASSLLVGAADTQYF. CDR3 nucleotide sequence: TGTGCCAGCAGCTTGCTCGTGGGGGCGGCAGATACGCAGTATTTT. V usage is TRBV5-6 and J usage is TRBJ2-3; possibly TRBD1 for D (6 bases). Trimming removed 1 base at V and 4 bases at J, with 13 bases between. The germline V gene has CDR1 SGHDT and CDR2 YYEEEE. The CDR3 runs 15 residues.

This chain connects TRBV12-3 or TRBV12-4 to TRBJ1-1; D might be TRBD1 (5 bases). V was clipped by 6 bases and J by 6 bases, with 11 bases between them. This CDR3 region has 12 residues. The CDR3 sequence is CASSQPGAEAFF. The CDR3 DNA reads TGTGCCAGCAGCCAACCGGGGGCTGAAGCTTTCTTT.

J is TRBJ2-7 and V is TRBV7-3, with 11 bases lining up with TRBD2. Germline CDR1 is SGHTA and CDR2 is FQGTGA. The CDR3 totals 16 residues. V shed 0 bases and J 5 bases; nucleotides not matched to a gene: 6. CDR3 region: CASSLTSTSGSNEQYF. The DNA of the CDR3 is TGTGCCAGCAGCTTAACGTCCACTAGCGGGAGCAACGAGCAGTACTTC.

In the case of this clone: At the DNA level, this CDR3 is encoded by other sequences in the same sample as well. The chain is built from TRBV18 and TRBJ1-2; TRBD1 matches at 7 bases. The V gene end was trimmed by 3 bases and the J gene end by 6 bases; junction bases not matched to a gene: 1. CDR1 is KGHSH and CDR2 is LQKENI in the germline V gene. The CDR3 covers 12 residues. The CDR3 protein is CASSPGQHGYTF. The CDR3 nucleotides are TGTGCCAGCTCACCGGGACAGCATGGCTACACCTTC.

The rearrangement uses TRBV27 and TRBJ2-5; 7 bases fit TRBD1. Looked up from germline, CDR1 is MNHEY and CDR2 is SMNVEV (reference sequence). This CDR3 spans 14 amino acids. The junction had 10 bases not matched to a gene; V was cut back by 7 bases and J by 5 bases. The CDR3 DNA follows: TGTGCCAGCACGAATCGTAACAGGGGCGAGACCCAGTACTTC. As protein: CASTNRNRGETQYF.

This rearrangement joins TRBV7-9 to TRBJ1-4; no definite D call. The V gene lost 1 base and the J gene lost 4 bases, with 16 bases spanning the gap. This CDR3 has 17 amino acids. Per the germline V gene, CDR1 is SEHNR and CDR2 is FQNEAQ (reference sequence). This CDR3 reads CASSLGLIGGINEKLFF. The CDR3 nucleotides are TGTGCCAGCAGCTTAGGCCTAATCGGCGGAATTAATGAAAAACTGTTTTTT.

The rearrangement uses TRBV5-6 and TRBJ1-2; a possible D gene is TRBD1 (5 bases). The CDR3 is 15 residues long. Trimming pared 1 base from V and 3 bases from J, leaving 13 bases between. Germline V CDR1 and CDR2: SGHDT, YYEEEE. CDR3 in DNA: TGTGCCAGCAGCTTGTTTGGCAGGGTAGACTATGGCTACACCTTC. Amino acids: CASSLFGRVDYGYTF.

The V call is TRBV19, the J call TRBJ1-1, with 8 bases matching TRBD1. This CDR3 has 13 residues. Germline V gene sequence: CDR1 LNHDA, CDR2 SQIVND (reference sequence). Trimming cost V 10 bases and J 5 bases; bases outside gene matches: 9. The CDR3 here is CATSRDRITEAFF. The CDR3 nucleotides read TGTGCCACCTCTCGGGACAGGATAACTGAAGCTTTCTTT.

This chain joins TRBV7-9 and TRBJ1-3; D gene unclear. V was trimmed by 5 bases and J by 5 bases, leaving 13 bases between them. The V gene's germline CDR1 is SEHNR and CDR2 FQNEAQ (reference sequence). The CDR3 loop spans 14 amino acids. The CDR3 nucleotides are TGTGCCAGCAGCCTAGGGCGGGTTAGAAACACCATATATTTT. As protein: CASSLGRVRNTIYF.